The next 16 T cell receptor beta chains were all read from a single sample in a study of T cell clonality in common variable immunodeficiency. Assay: immunoSEQ multiplex PCR; the TCRdb copy retains only in-frame clones and omits some. This table holds around 57,000 clones with no singletons; the top ten claim roughly 5.9%. Sequencing used peripheral blood mononuclear cells. The receptors originated from a person aged 18 to 70 in good health.

At least ten counts were recorded for this clone. Read data end 3 residues before the CDR3 end; the end is taken from the germline J gene. The chain links TRBV5-1 to TRBJ1-1; TRBD1 matches 8 bases. CDR1 is SGHRS and CDR2 is YFSETQ in the germline V gene. V shed 4 bases and J 4 bases; nucleotides not matched to a gene: 6. The CDR3 contains 14 residues. The part of the CDR3 DNA that was read is TGCGCCAGCAGCACTGGACAGGGAGGCACTGAA. It codes for CASSTGQGGTE. The whole CDR3 protein is CASSTGQGGTEAFF.

This clone was recorded at least ten times. The junction departs from the called germline gene at one end, perhaps through a read error. The CDR3 extends 3 residues past the end of the read, so its final part is completed from the germline J gene. J is TRBJ1-2 and V is TRBV28; 9 bases agree with TRBD1. The CDR3 is 13 amino acids. CDR1 and CDR2 (germline): MDHEN, SYDVKM. CDR3 bases read: TGTGCCACCAGTCGTGGGACAGGGAATGGC. Protein sequence: CATSRGTGNG. The CDR3 in full is CATSRGTGNGYTF.

In this sample, this clone turned up many times. The read terminates 3 residues ahead of where the CDR3 ends, so the germline J gene completes it. V is TRBV7-6 and J is TRBJ2-7; 7 bases match TRBD1. Germline values: CDR1 SGHVS, CDR2 FNYEAQ. This CDR3 comprises 15 residues. The ends lost 5 bases at V and 6 bases at J; junction bases unmatched: 13. CDR3 sequence reads: CASSPPGQRLSEQYF. The CDR3 bases that were read are TGTGCCAGCAGCCCCCCGGGACAGAGGTTATCCGAG. Filled out from reference TRBV7-6 and TRBJ2-7, the complete variable domain reads GAGVSQSPRYKVTKRGQDVALRCDPISGHVSLYWYRQALGQGPEFLTYFNYEAQQDKSGLPNDRFSAERPEGSISTLTIQRTEQRDSAMYRCASSPPGQRLSEQYFGPGTRLTVT.

Concerning this clone itself: The read stops 3 residues short of the end of the CDR3; the missing end is completed from the germline J gene. This rearrangement joins TRBV19 to TRBJ2-7; TRBD2 might be the D (6 bases). The V end lost 2 bases, the J end lost 2 bases, and 13 bases lay between the germline ends. The CDR3 is 15 amino acids. Germline CDR1 and CDR2: LNHDA and SQIVND (reference sequence). The CDR3 sequence: CASSISSGQTYEQYF. CDR3 bases read: TGTGCCAGTAGTATAAGTAGCGGCCAAACCTACGAG.

This clone occurred many times. The read halts 3 residues ahead of the CDR3 end, with the missing end drawn from the germline J gene. The J gene is TRBJ2-1, the V gene TRBV4-1, with TRBD1 identical over 7 bases. The CDR3 has 15 residues. The V segment lost 1 base and the J segment 3 bases; nucleotides outside the gene matches: 3. Germline loops: CDR1 MGHRA, CDR2 YSYEKL. Incomplete CDR3 DNA: TGCGCCAGCAGCCAAGCCCGGGACAGCTACAATGAG. Translated, it gives CASSQARDSYNE. The whole CDR3 protein is CASSQARDSYNEQFF.

This clone appeared many times. With the read ending 3 residues before the CDR3 end, the germline J gene is used to fill in that end. The rearrangement joins TRBV20-1 to TRBJ2-3; D may be TRBD2 (6 bases). The CDR3 contains 12 residues. V lost 5 bases to trimming and J lost 4 bases, with 10 bases between them. Looked up from germline, CDR1 is DFQATT and CDR2 is SNEGSKA (reference sequence). This chain's CDR3 is CSALRDSDTQYF. The CDR3 DNA, read in part, is TGCAGTGCTCTGCGGGACTCAGATACG.

This clone has a count of ten or more. The DNA ends 3 residues before the CDR3 does, and the rest of the CDR3 is filled in from the germline J gene. This sequence joins TRBV20-1 and TRBJ1-1; 9 bases are a match to TRBD1. V shed 6 bases, J shed 3 bases, and the junction held 8 bases outside the gene matches. The CDR3 has 14 amino acids. Per germline, CDR1 DFQATT and CDR2 SNEGSKA (reference sequence). CDR3 DNA (partial): TGCAGTGCAAAAACAGGGGGCAGGGACACTGAA. This gives the protein CSAKTGGRDTE. From start to end, the CDR3 is CSAKTGGRDTEAFF.

The sample holds many counts of this clone. The read ends 3 residues before the CDR3 terminus; that terminus is restored from the germline J gene. The chain combines TRBV7-2 with TRBJ2-7, with D possibly being TRBD1 (6 bases). Germline V gene lookup returns CDR1 SGHTA and CDR2 FQGNSA. The CDR3 covers 14 residues. V was clipped by 5 bases and J by 4 bases, with 15 bases between them. The chain's CDR3 is CASSIGTPGYEQYF. CDR3 DNA (partial): TGTGCCAGCAGCATCGGGACACCCGGGTACGAG.

This clone was counted ten times or more. The CDR3 end falls 3 residues outside the read, so it is completed with the germline J gene. This chain uses TRBV20-1 with TRBJ1-1, with TRBD1 matching 7 bases. From germline, CDR1 is DFQATT and CDR2 SNEGSKA (reference sequence). After removal of 6 bases from V and 1 base from J, the junction contained 5 bases not matched to a gene. The CDR3 sequence is 13 residues long. The CDR3 bases that were read are TGCAGTGCGGGTTCAGGGGGGAACACTGAA. Translated, it gives CSAGSGGNTE. The entire CDR3 is CSAGSGGNTEAFF.

This clone was seen many times. The CDR3 is cut off 3 residues early in the read; its end comes from the germline J gene. This chain connects TRBV20-1 to TRBJ1-4; D remains ambiguous. The CDR3 consists of 15 residues. The germline V gene encodes CDR1 DFQATT and CDR2 SNEGSKA (reference sequence). V gave up 3 bases and J gave up 0 bases, with 11 bases separating them. Incomplete CDR3 DNA: TGCAGTGCTAGGAGGCCCGCTGCAACTAATGAAAAA. Encoded protein: CSARRPAATNEK. The CDR3 as a whole reads CSARRPAATNEKLFF.

This clone was recorded many times. The CDR3 end falls 3 residues outside the read, so it is completed with the germline J gene. This chain links TRBV20-1 with TRBJ2-7; TRBD2 aligns across 12 bases. The V gene's germline CDR1 is DFQATT and CDR2 SNEGSKA (reference sequence). This CDR3 is built from 15 residues. V was clipped by 4 bases and J by 4 bases; unmatched bases: 8. CDR3 protein: CSAIPGLAGEYEQYF. The CDR3 DNA, read in part, is TGCAGTGCTATACCGGGACTAGCGGGCGAATACGAG.

This clone was detected many times. The CDR3 extends 3 residues past the end of the read, so its final part is completed from the germline J gene. The V gene is TRBV19, the J gene TRBJ1-1; D gene unclear. Germline V CDR1 and CDR2: LNHDA, SQIVND (reference sequence). The CDR3 covers 14 residues. V was trimmed by 3 bases and J by 1 base, leaving 9 bases between them. The CDR3 protein is CASSIYSGNTEAFF. Partial CDR3 DNA: TGTGCCAGTAGTATCTACAGCGGGAACACTGAA.

This clone turned up a few times. The covered CDR3 bases are TGTGCCAGCAGCCTAGGGACAGGGAATTCACCC. Residues: CASSLGTGNSP. The complete CDR3 sequence is CASSLGTGNSPLHF. The chain couples TRBV11-3 to TRBJ1-6, with TRBD1 matching 9 bases. The read ends 3 residues shy of where the CDR3 ends; the end is completed using the germline J gene. The CDR3 consists of 14 residues. J was trimmed by 7 bases and V by 5 bases; bases with no gene match: 3. Germline CDR1 and CDR2: SGHNT and YENEEA.

This clone appeared many times. The read ends 3 residues shy of where the CDR3 ends; the end is completed using the germline J gene. The chain links TRBV4-1 to TRBJ2-7; 8 nucleotides align to TRBD2. The CDR3 has 15 residues. With V trimmed by 1 base and J by 6 bases, 8 bases remained unmatched. Looked up from germline, CDR1 is MGHRA and CDR2 is YSYEKL. CDR3 residues: CASSQGRSGSSEQYF. CDR3 DNA (partial): TGCGCCAGCAGCCAAGGAAGGAGCGGGAGTAGCGAG.

This clone was picked up many times. The read halts 3 residues ahead of the CDR3 end, with the missing end drawn from the germline J gene. The V gene is TRBV7-2, the J gene TRBJ1-2; TRBD1 is a possible D gene (5 bases). Germline V gives CDR1 SGHTA, CDR2 FQGNSA. This CDR3 has 13 amino acids. The V gene lost 4 bases and the J gene lost 2 bases, with 8 bases spanning the gap. Here the CDR3 reads CASSSSGNYGYTF. The DNA read from the CDR3 is TGTGCCAGCAGCTCCTCAGGGAACTATGGC.

There are many counts of this clone. CDR3 DNA (partial): TGTGCCAGCTCAAGTGGGCAGGGTATCGCCTACGAG. It translates to CASSSGQGIAYE. In full, the CDR3 reads CASSSGQGIAYEQYF. This chain joins TRBV6-2 or TRBV6-3 and TRBJ2-7; perhaps TRBD1 as D (5 bases). Sequencing ends 3 residues short of the CDR3 end; the germline J gene provides the rest. V gave up 8 bases and J gave up 2 bases, with 19 bases separating them. The CDR3 is 15 amino acids. Germline lookup yields CDR1 MNHEY and CDR2 SVGEGT.